This TCR beta chain was recorded in a study of CD8+ T cells in alopecia areata. Across the study: Those treated were given oral tofacitinib at 5 to 10 mg twice daily. Patients remained on tofacitinib for 6 to 18 months and then went 6 months without it.

This CDR3 is 15 amino acids long. Per germline, CDR1 SGDLS and CDR2 YYNGEE. V was pared by 0 bases and J by 8 bases, with 15 bases between. Study results and limitations: TCRs were shared less clearly across patients than in mice, possibly for HLA-related reasons.

Individuals with alopecia areata gave both lesional scalp punch biopsies and peripheral blood for collection. Following extraction, RNA underwent reverse transcription to cDNA, which served as the sequencing template. Measured with immunoSEQ multiplex PCR; TCRdb has only the in-frame clones, and not every one. The table shows about 69,000 clones, with roughly three fifths occurring only once. Note on this clone: The target antigen is unknown.

The sample consisted of CD8+ T cells sorted from blood, taken at week 0. The chain carries TRBV9 and TRBJ2-4, with TRBD1 as a possible D gene (6 bases). The sequence was collected from a human donor with alopecia areata. The CDR3 sequence: CASSVGDTDVDIQYF. The CDR3 nucleotides are TGTGCCAGCAGCGTAGGGGACACGGATGTAGACATTCAGTACTTC.